The rows below give T cell receptor beta chains drawn from one sample of a study of blood T cell repertoires in COVID-19. Assay: immunoSEQ multiplex PCR; the TCRdb copy retains only in-frame clones and omits some. Here the sample spans hundreds of thousands of clones, nearly 90% being singletons. What was sequenced was PBMCs or T cells enriched from blood (not recorded which). The receptors come from a young woman who had recovered from COVID-19. Both conserved end residues are part of each CDR3. A D gene is named only where the DNA matches it firmly. Clone size is given for some rows only: seen once, a few or many times, or a class if the clone is expanded.

cdr3_length,j_call,d_call,v_call,clone_size,cdr3_aa,cdr3_nt
19,TRBJ2-1,TRBD2,TRBV29-1,-,CSVAPGTSGRFSSYNEQFF,TGCAGCGTTGCCCCTGGGACTAGCGGGAGGTTTAGCTCCTACAATGAGCAGTTCTTC
17,TRBJ1-5,TRBD1,TRBV10-1,-,CASSAETGAPGDQPQHF,TGCGCCAGCAGTGCTGAGACAGGGGCGCCTGGAGATCAGCCCCAGCATTTT
17,TRBJ2-1,-,TRBV19,-,CASSLDSTGGGYNEQFF,TGTGCCAGTAGTCTAGACAGTACGGGTGGCGGATACAATGAGCAGTTCTTC
16,TRBJ1-4,TRBD1,TRBV19,-,CASSYGQGKKREKLFF,TGTGCCAGTAGCTACGGACAGGGAAAGAAGCGTGAAAAACTGTTTTTT
13,TRBJ1-2,-,TRBV24-1,once,CATSDKGLKGYTF,TGTGCCACCAGTGATAAGGGGCTAAAAGGCTACACCTTC
16,TRBJ2-2,-,TRBV28,-,CASSLISRGIAGELFF,TGTGCCAGCAGTTTAATCAGCAGGGGTATCGCCGGGGAGCTGTTTTTT
17,TRBJ1-5,TRBD1,TRBV3-1/TRBV3-2,-,CASSQDKRDRGSQPQHF,TGTGCCAGCAGCCAAGACAAACGGGACAGGGGAAGTCAGCCCCAGCATTTT
16,TRBJ1-1,-,TRBV6-1,-,CASSALSWRGNTEAFF,TGTGCCAGCAGTGCCTTGTCATGGCGGGGGAACACTGAAGCTTTCTTT
12,TRBJ2-7,-,TRBV11-1,-,CASSRQTYEQYF,TGTGCCAGCAGCCGCCAGACCTACGAGCAGTACTTC
19,TRBJ2-1,TRBD2,TRBV7-9,-,CASSLFIGPSGGHYNEQFF,TGTGCCAGCAGCTTATTTATCGGTCCTAGCGGGGGCCACTACAATGAGCAGTTCTTC
14,TRBJ1-2,TRBD1,TRBV28,-,CASSLGTVGYGYTF,TGTGCCAGCAGTTTGGGGACAGTCGGATATGGCTACACCTTC
13,TRBJ2-7,-,TRBV3-1/TRBV3-2,-,CASSQDQGREQYF,TGTGCCAGCAGCCAAGATCAGGGAAGAGAGCAGTACTTC
15,TRBJ1-2,TRBD1,TRBV19,-,CASSRDRGPNYGYTF,TGTGCCAGTAGTAGAGACAGGGGCCCCAACTATGGCTACACCTTC
15,TRBJ2-3,TRBD1,TRBV11-3,-,CASSLRGQVADTQYF,TGTGCCAGCAGCCTTCGGGGACAGGTTGCAGATACGCAGTATTTT
13,TRBJ2-7,TRBD1,TRBV29-1,-,CSAGQGPTYEQYF,TGCAGCGCTGGACAGGGACCCACCTACGAGCAGTACTTC
12,TRBJ1-3,TRBD1,TRBV2,-,CASRDRGNTIYF,TGTGCCAGCAGGGACAGGGGAAACACCATATATTTT
15,TRBJ1-2,-,TRBV27,-,CASGKEPSGAYGYTF,TGTGCCAGCGGAAAGGAACCCTCAGGGGCCTATGGCTACACCTTC
13,TRBJ1-4,-,TRBV15,few,CATSSNLNEKLFF,TGTGCCACCAGCAGCAACCTAAATGAAAAACTGTTTTTT
13,TRBJ1-1,-,TRBV7-8,once,CASSSGGATEAFF,TGTGCCAGCAGTAGTGGAGGGGCCACTGAAGCTTTCTTT
15,TRBJ1-4,-,TRBV14,-,CASSPPGVTNEKLFF,TGTGCCAGCAGCCCCCCCGGGGTGACTAATGAAAAACTGTTTTTT